The clone carrying this T cell receptor beta chain was counted a few times. Antigen specificity is unknown. J was trimmed by 9 bases and V by 5 bases; bases with no gene match: 10. This CDR3 is 15 amino acids long. CDR1 and CDR2 from the germline V gene are SGHTA and FQGNSA. TCRdb ran MiXCR on the RT-PCR reads and lists one entry per CDR3 protein. The data show about 520,000 distinct CDR3 sequences, roughly 25% seen once. This entry belongs to a study of response to subunit inactivated influenza vaccine. Whole-study findings and limits: Authors suggested each seasonal flu vaccination may recruit only limited numbers of new T cells.

Sequencing was performed on CD4+ T cells sorted from PBMCs, taken about 5 days after vaccination. The chain carries TRBV7-2 and TRBJ2-1; TRBD2 matches 10 bases. This clonotype was obtained from a man aged 45-60 years who received an inactivated influenza vaccine. CDR3 coding DNA: TGTGCCAGCAGCACGGGACTAGCGCCCGGGAGTGAGCAGTTCTTC. Encoded protein: CASSTGLAPGSEQFF. The full variable domain, rest sourced from reference TRBV7-2 and TRBJ2-1, is GAGVSQSPSNKVTEKGKDVELRCDPISGHTALYWYRQSLGQGLEFLIYFQGNSAPDKSGLPSDRFSAERTGGSVSTLTIQRTQQEDSAVYLCASSTGLAPGSEQFFGPGTRLTVL.